What follows are 14 T cell receptor beta chains derived from one specimen sequenced in a study of T cell changes during pregnancy in multiple sclerosis. TCRdb's table, derived via immunoSEQ multiplex PCR, lists solely in-frame clones and lacks some. The sample consists of about 62,000 clones, roughly nine tenths of them appearing once. The specimen was peripheral blood, collected in the first trimester of pregnancy. Source of these receptors: a female donor with multiple sclerosis, enrolled in a pregnancy study.

This sequence joins TRBV27 and TRBJ1-1; TRBD1 aligns across 9 bases. The V gene end was trimmed by 8 bases and the J gene end by 5 bases; junction bases not matched to a gene: 9. There are 14 residues in the CDR3. The germline CDR1 and CDR2 sequences are MNHEY and SMNVEV (reference sequence). CDR3 nucleotide sequence: TGTGCCAGCCGACAGGGGGAAAGAGGGACTGAAGCTTTCTTT. This gives the protein CASRQGERGTEAFF.

The chain's CDR3 is CASSIIGKSGYTF. In nucleotides, the CDR3 is TGTGCCAGTAGTATCATCGGGAAATCGGGCTACACCTTC. This chain connects TRBV19 to TRBJ1-2; D call uncertain. The V gene's germline CDR1 is LNHDA and CDR2 SQIVND (reference sequence). With 3 bases removed from V and 8 bases from J, the gap between germline ends came to 13 bases. This CDR3 region has 13 residues.

The chain links TRBV7-2 to TRBJ1-1; possibly TRBD1 for D (5 bases). The CDR3 spans 18 residues. Deletions cut 5 bases from V and 4 bases from J, with 26 bases between. The germline CDR1 and CDR2 sequences are SGHTA and FQGNSA. CDR3 nucleotide sequence: TGTGCCAGCAGCCCCCACGCGGGAGGAGCAACAGGAAGCACTGAAGCTTTCTTT. This translates into CASSPHAGGATGSTEAFF.

The V and J genes are TRBV27 and TRBJ1-2; no definite D call. V was cut by 7 bases and J by 3 bases, with 12 bases left in between. Per the germline V gene, CDR1 is MNHEY and CDR2 is SMNVEV (reference sequence). The CDR3 loop spans 13 amino acids. CDR3 bases: TGTGCCAGCATCGGAGCCAACGACTATGGCTACACCTTC. Translation: CASIGANDYGYTF.

The J gene is TRBJ2-7, the V gene TRBV5-4, with TRBD2 identical over 13 bases. Germline-derived CDR1 and CDR2 are SGHNT and YYREEE (reference sequence). The V gene end was trimmed by 3 bases and the J gene end by 5 bases; junction bases not matched to a gene: 2. The CDR3 length is 14 residues. The CDR3 reads CASSSGLAGDEQYF. The DNA of the CDR3 is TGTGCCAGCAGCTCCGGACTAGCGGGAGACGAGCAGTACTTC. The complete variable domain, with remaining parts taken from reference TRBV5-4 and TRBJ2-7, reads ETGVTQSPTHLIKTRGQQVTLRCSSQSGHNTVSWYQQALGQGPQFIFQYYREEENGRGNFPPRFSGLQFPNYSSELNVNALELDDSALYLCASSSGLAGDEQYFGPGTRLTVT.

This clone was detected once. V and J are TRBV4-2 and TRBJ2-3; 10 nucleotides agree with TRBD2. The V segment lost 2 bases and the J segment 1 base; nucleotides outside the gene matches: 6. The CDR3 sequence is 17 residues long. Germline CDR1 LGHNA, CDR2 YNFKEQ. The CDR3 here is CASSQPGTSDGTDTQYF. Written as DNA, the CDR3 is TGTGCCAGCAGCCAACCAGGGACTAGCGATGGCACAGATACGCAGTATTTT.

This chain joins TRBV2 and TRBJ1-6; 8 bases line up with TRBD1. The germline CDR1 and CDR2 sequences are SNHLY and FYNNEI. The J segment lost 5 bases and the V segment lost 7 bases, leaving 13 bases of the junction unmatched. This CDR3 contains 17 residues. The CDR3 coding sequence is TGTGCCAGCAACGGCCGAACAGGGGGAAGGGATAATTCACCCCTCCACTTT. It codes for CASNGRTGGRDNSPLHF. Drawing the rest from reference TRBV2 and TRBJ1-6, the complete variable domain is EPEVTQTPSHQVTQMGQEVILRCVPISNHLYFYWYRQILGQKVEFLVSFYNNEISEKSEIFDDQFSVERPDGSNFTLKIRSTKLEDSAMYFCASNGRTGGRDNSPLHFGNGTRLTVT.

This chain links TRBV6-1 with TRBJ2-2, with 8 positions matching TRBD1. The ends lost 7 bases at V and 7 bases at J; junction bases unmatched: 5. The CDR3 extends over 13 amino acids. CDR1 is MNHNS and CDR2 is SASEGT in the germline V gene. The DNA of the CDR3 is TGTGCCAGCACCACGGGACAGGTCGGGGAGCTGTTTTTT. Translating it yields CASTTGQVGELFF.

CDR3 bases: TGTGCCAGCAGCTTGGGACTAGCGGGAGGGGGGGAGCTGTTTTTT. Its protein is CASSLGLAGGGELFF. The chain carries TRBV5-4 and TRBJ2-2; 14 bases match TRBD2. Germline loops: CDR1 SGHNT, CDR2 YYREEE (reference sequence). CDR3 length: 15 amino acids. The J segment lost 8 bases and the V segment lost 0 bases, leaving 0 bases of the junction unmatched.

The chain links TRBV5-1 to TRBJ2-7, with 7 bases lining up with TRBD1. Trimming at V came to 0 bases and at J to 3 bases, leaving 3 bases not matched to a gene. The CDR3 loop spans 14 amino acids. Germline CDR1 reads SGHRS; CDR2 reads YFSETQ. CDR3: CASSLEQGSYEQYF. In DNA, the CDR3 is TGCGCCAGCAGCTTGGAACAGGGGAGCTACGAGCAGTACTTC.

This rearrangement joins TRBV2 to TRBJ2-1; D uncertain. CDR3 length equals 15 residues. Deletions cut 5 bases from V and 0 bases from J, with 11 bases between. Germline V gene lookup returns CDR1 SNHLY and CDR2 FYNNEI. The CDR3 sequence: CASSSGPFSYNEQFF. The DNA of the CDR3 is TGTGCCAGCAGTTCAGGTCCTTTCTCCTACAATGAGCAGTTCTTC.

The chain is built from TRBV6-5 and TRBJ1-1; 9 nucleotides align to TRBD1. The CDR3 is 14 residues long. Germline CDR1 is MNHEY and CDR2 is SVGAGI. V shed 6 bases and J 8 bases; nucleotides not matched to a gene: 10. CDR3 nucleotides: TGTGCCAGCAGAACTACAGGGGGCGGGGAGGAAGCTTTCTTT. Its translation: CASRTTGGGEEAFF.

This clone was picked up a small number of times. This chain joins TRBV5-1 and TRBJ2-7; D unresolved. Germline V lookup: CDR1 SGHRS, CDR2 YFSETQ. V gave up 1 base and J gave up 7 bases, with 9 bases separating them. The CDR3 totals 12 residues. The CDR3 nucleotides are TGCGCCAGCAGCTTGACCATGGAGGAGCAGTACTTC. It yields the protein CASSLTMEEQYF.

The chain has TRBV7-2 and TRBJ2-7; 11 bases line up with TRBD1. The CDR3 has 15 amino acids. The V gene's germline CDR1 is SGHTA and CDR2 FQGNSA. V lost 1 base and J lost 3; bases outside the gene matches: 2. DNA for the CDR3: TGTGCCAGCAGCTTAGGAGGGACAGGGGGCTACGAGCAGTACTTC. Translated, it gives CASSLGGTGGYEQYF. Variable domain in full (rest from reference TRBV7-2 and TRBJ2-7): GAGVSQSPSNKVTEKGKDVELRCDPISGHTALYWYRQSLGQGLEFLIYFQGNSAPDKSGLPSDRFSAERTGGSVSTLTIQRTQQEDSAVYLCASSLGGTGGYEQYFGPGTRLTVT.